These T cell receptor beta chains were read from a single sample in a study of OX40 agonist ivuxolimab in advanced cancers. Measured with immunoSEQ multiplex PCR; TCRdb has only the in-frame clones, and not every one. The data hold more than 35,000 clones, with 70% to 80% observed a single time. The starting material was CD4+ or CD8+ T cells sorted from blood, obtained in a trial of the OX40 agonist ivuxolimab. These receptors were collected from an adult with an advanced solid tumor such as melanoma, head and neck, liver or kidney cancer. Each CDR3 is given with its conserved first and last residue. Each record gives: J gene, D gene, V gene, clone size, CDR3 DNA, CDR3 protein. A D gene is named only where the DNA matches it firmly. Clone sizes are given selectively: once, few, many, or a class where the clone is expanded.

j_gene: TRBJ2-7
d_gene: TRBD1
v_gene: TRBV6-6
abundance: NA
CDR3nt: TGTGCCAGCAGTATGGGACAGGGCTACGAGCAGTACTTC
CDR3aa: CASSMGQGYEQYF

j_gene: TRBJ2-1
d_gene: TRBD2
v_gene: TRBV28
abundance: once
CDR3nt: TGTGCCAGCAGCCCATACGCGGGAGGGATGTACAATGAGCAGTTCTTC
CDR3aa: CASSPYAGGMYNEQFF

j_gene: TRBJ1-5
d_gene: NA
v_gene: TRBV21-1
abundance: NA
CDR3nt: TGTGCCAGCAGGGATTCGACAGGGGTGACTCAGCCCCAGCATTTT
CDR3aa: CASRDSTGVTQPQHF

j_gene: TRBJ2-1
d_gene: TRBD2
v_gene: TRBV5-4
abundance: NA
CDR3nt: TGTGCCAGCAGCATGCCGGGACTAGGCTTTTATGAGCAGTTCTTC
CDR3aa: CASSMPGLGFYEQFF

j_gene: TRBJ2-1
d_gene: TRBD2
v_gene: TRBV6-1
abundance: NA
CDR3nt: TGTGCCAGCAGTGAACTAGCGGGTTACAATGAGCAGTTCTTC
CDR3aa: CASSELAGYNEQFF

j_gene: TRBJ1-5
d_gene: TRBD1
v_gene: TRBV7-6
abundance: NA
CDR3nt: TGTGCCAGCAGCGAAGACAGGGCAATGCAGCCCCAGCATTTT
CDR3aa: CASSEDRAMQPQHF

j_gene: TRBJ2-2
d_gene: NA
v_gene: TRBV5-6
abundance: NA
CDR3nt: TGTGCCAGCAGCAGGCGGTATGAGCGGAGTTCGGGCACCGGGGAGCTGTTTTTT
CDR3aa: CASSRRYERSSGTGELFF

j_gene: TRBJ2-7
d_gene: TRBD1
v_gene: TRBV4-3
abundance: NA
CDR3nt: TGCGCCAGCAGCCAAGATTGGACAGGGGCCTACGAGCAGTACTTC
CDR3aa: CASSQDWTGAYEQYF

j_gene: TRBJ2-1
d_gene: NA
v_gene: TRBV27
abundance: NA
CDR3nt: TGTGCCAGCGGTGGGATCACCCGGGGGGAGCAGTTCTTC
CDR3aa: CASGGITRGEQFF

j_gene: TRBJ1-1
d_gene: NA
v_gene: TRBV27
abundance: NA
CDR3nt: TGTGCCAGCAGTCTCAACGCAGGGGCTGAAGCTTTCTTT
CDR3aa: CASSLNAGAEAFF

j_gene: TRBJ2-2
d_gene: NA
v_gene: TRBV4-2
abundance: NA
CDR3nt: TGTGCCAGCAGCCAGATTGCAGGGTGGGAACTTAACACCGGGGAGCTGTTTTTT
CDR3aa: CASSQIAGWELNTGELFF

j_gene: TRBJ2-6
d_gene: NA
v_gene: TRBV7-6
abundance: few
CDR3nt: TGTGCCAGCAGCGCCTTCTTCATCAGGGAGAGCTCTGGGGCCAACGTCCTGACTTTC
CDR3aa: CASSAFFIRESSGANVLTF

j_gene: TRBJ2-5
d_gene: NA
v_gene: TRBV7-8
abundance: NA
CDR3nt: TGTGCCAGCAGCTTAGATCGGACACTAGGGACCCAGTACTTC
CDR3aa: CASSLDRTLGTQYF

j_gene: TRBJ1-4
d_gene: NA
v_gene: TRBV5-4
abundance: NA
CDR3nt: TGTGCCAGCAGCTTATTGGGGGAAAAACTGTTTTTT
CDR3aa: CASSLLGEKLFF

j_gene: TRBJ1-2
d_gene: NA
v_gene: TRBV28
abundance: NA
CDR3nt: TGTGCCAGCAGCGTGGTGGGGCTTAACTATGGCTACACCTTC
CDR3aa: CASSVVGLNYGYTF

j_gene: TRBJ1-1
d_gene: NA
v_gene: TRBV7-9
abundance: once
CDR3nt: TGTGCCAGCAGCTTACCCCTCGGTGGGGGCGCTGAAGCTTTCTTT
CDR3aa: CASSLPLGGGAEAFF

j_gene: TRBJ2-2
d_gene: TRBD2
v_gene: TRBV7-9
abundance: NA
CDR3nt: TGTGCCAGCAGCTTTGTGGGAGGGCCAGGCACCGGGGAGCTGTTTTTT
CDR3aa: CASSFVGGPGTGELFF

j_gene: TRBJ2-7
d_gene: NA
v_gene: TRBV19
abundance: few
CDR3nt: TGTGCCAGTAGCAAAGAGGACCGGACAGTTGCCTACGAGCAGTACTTC
CDR3aa: CASSKEDRTVAYEQYF

j_gene: TRBJ1-2
d_gene: TRBD1
v_gene: TRBV27
abundance: NA
CDR3nt: TGTGCCAGCAGTCCCCCTGGGACAGGGAAATATGGCTACACCTTC
CDR3aa: CASSPPGTGKYGYTF

j_gene: TRBJ1-2
d_gene: NA
v_gene: TRBV18
abundance: NA
CDR3nt: TGTGCCAGCTCACCACAGGACACCAACCGGGGCTACACCTTC
CDR3aa: CASSPQDTNRGYTF

j_gene: TRBJ2-7
d_gene: TRBD1
v_gene: TRBV27
abundance: NA
CDR3nt: TGTGCCAGCAGTCATACAGGGGTGTACGAGCAGTACTTC
CDR3aa: CASSHTGVYEQYF

j_gene: TRBJ2-7
d_gene: NA
v_gene: TRBV28
abundance: NA
CDR3nt: TGTGCCAGCACAAATCCGGGACTTCAACAAGGAGGGCAGTACTTC
CDR3aa: CASTNPGLQQGGQYF

j_gene: TRBJ2-1
d_gene: NA
v_gene: TRBV27
abundance: NA
CDR3nt: TGTGCCAGCAGTTTATCGGGGGTACCCTACAATGAGCAGTTCTTC
CDR3aa: CASSLSGVPYNEQFF

j_gene: TRBJ2-3
d_gene: TRBD2
v_gene: TRBV5-1
abundance: NA
CDR3nt: TGCGCCAGCAGCTTGGGACTAGCGGCTGATACGCAGTATTTT
CDR3aa: CASSLGLAADTQYF

j_gene: TRBJ2-3
d_gene: NA
v_gene: TRBV11-2
abundance: NA
CDR3nt: TGTGCCAGCAGCGGCGGGAAGAGCACAGATACGCAGTATTTT
CDR3aa: CASSGGKSTDTQYF

j_gene: TRBJ1-5
d_gene: NA
v_gene: TRBV4-1
abundance: NA
CDR3nt: TGCGCCAGCAGCCAAGATTGGGCAGGGACCCTCAATCAGCCCCAGCATTTT
CDR3aa: CASSQDWAGTLNQPQHF

j_gene: TRBJ1-1
d_gene: NA
v_gene: TRBV7-3
abundance: NA
CDR3nt: TGTGCCAGCAGCTTAACCTATATGAACACTGAAGCTTTCTTT
CDR3aa: CASSLTYMNTEAFF

j_gene: TRBJ2-4
d_gene: NA
v_gene: TRBV7-9
abundance: NA
CDR3nt: TGTGCCAGCAGCTTAAGCAGTAGAAACATTCAGTACTTC
CDR3aa: CASSLSSRNIQYF

j_gene: TRBJ2-1
d_gene: TRBD2
v_gene: TRBV4-1
abundance: NA
CDR3nt: TGCGCCAGCAGCCACGATTCTAGCGGGGGATTCCCTTTTAATGAGCAGTTCTTC
CDR3aa: CASSHDSSGGFPFNEQFF

j_gene: TRBJ1-2
d_gene: TRBD1
v_gene: TRBV2
abundance: NA
CDR3nt: TGTGCCAGCAGGAGGACAGGGGGCAATTTGGACTATGGCTACACCTTC
CDR3aa: CASRRTGGNLDYGYTF

j_gene: TRBJ1-1
d_gene: NA
v_gene: TRBV28
abundance: NA
CDR3nt: TGTGCCAGCAGTGCCCACGGGGAACTGAACACTGAAGCTTTCTTT
CDR3aa: CASSAHGELNTEAFF

j_gene: TRBJ2-7
d_gene: TRBD1
v_gene: TRBV11-2
abundance: few
CDR3nt: TGTGCCAGCAGCTGGGGGACAGGGGACTACGAGCAGTACTTC
CDR3aa: CASSWGTGDYEQYF

j_gene: TRBJ2-7
d_gene: NA
v_gene: TRBV6-1
abundance: few
CDR3nt: TGTGCCAGCAGATCAGGGGTCGTATACGAGCAGTACTTC
CDR3aa: CASRSGVVYEQYF

j_gene: TRBJ2-2
d_gene: NA
v_gene: TRBV7-9
abundance: NA
CDR3nt: TGTGCCAGCAGCTTGGTTGACCACGCCGGGGAGCTGTTTTTT
CDR3aa: CASSLVDHAGELFF

j_gene: TRBJ1-2
d_gene: TRBD1
v_gene: TRBV7-9
abundance: few
CDR3nt: TGTGCCAGCAGCCGCGGGACAGGGGGGAACTATGGCTACACCTTC
CDR3aa: CASSRGTGGNYGYTF

j_gene: TRBJ2-1
d_gene: TRBD2
v_gene: TRBV28
abundance: NA
CDR3nt: TGTGCCACCTCCGTCCGGGGGGGCCTGAATGAGCAGTTCTTC
CDR3aa: CATSVRGGLNEQFF